Presented here are 16 T cell receptor beta chains from one specimen sequenced in a study of blood T cell repertoires in COVID-19. Profiled with immunoSEQ multiplex PCR; TCRdb holds only in-frame clones, not every one. The sample holds 300,000 to 400,000 clones, roughly nine tenths seen once. Sequences were obtained from PBMCs or T cells enriched from blood (not recorded which). The receptors were gathered from a woman aged 25 to 39 who had recovered from COVID-19.

The J gene is TRBJ2-1, the V gene TRBV3-1 (or the pseudogene TRBV3-2); a weak D match, TRBD1 (6 bases). The CDR3 runs 15 residues. With 0 bases removed from V and 4 bases from J, the gap between germline ends came to 10 bases. Germline V gives CDR1 LGHDT, CDR2 YNNKEL (reference sequence). The CDR3 loop reads CASSQDPGQYNEQFF. For the CDR3, the DNA is TGTGCCAGCAGCCAAGATCCAGGACAGTACAATGAGCAGTTCTTC.

The chain employs TRBV10-3 and TRBJ2-1; 10 bases map to TRBD1. Germline V CDR1 and CDR2: ENHRY, SYGVKD. V lost 2 bases and J lost 6; bases outside the gene matches: 7. The CDR3 length is 16 residues. CDR3 sequence: CAISERGTGAANEQFF. The CDR3 nucleotides read TGTGCCATCAGTGAGAGGGGGACAGGGGCGGCCAATGAGCAGTTCTTC.

V and J are TRBV5-1 and TRBJ2-3; TRBD2 is a possible D gene (7 bases). This CDR3 has 14 residues. Germline CDR1 reads SGHRS; CDR2 reads YFSETQ. Trimming shortened V by 5 bases and J by 6 bases, and 16 bases separated the two germline ends. The CDR3 here is CASRGRGHGDTQYF. CDR3 nucleotide sequence: TGCGCCAGCAGGGGGCGGGGGCACGGGGATACGCAGTATTTT. Based on the CDR3 plus reference TRBV5-1 and TRBJ2-3, the full variable domain is KAGVTQTPRYLIKTRGQQVTLSCSPISGHRSVSWYQQTPGQGLQFLFEYFSETQRNKGNFPGRFSGRQFSNSRSEMNVSTLELGDSALYLCASRGRGHGDTQYFGPGTRLTVL.

In this sample, this clone turned up once. The chain couples TRBV18 to TRBJ1-6, with 7 positions matching TRBD1. The CDR3 spans 16 residues. Germline values: CDR1 KGHSH, CDR2 LQKENI. Trimming cost V 0 bases and J 7 bases; bases outside gene matches: 6. The CDR3 spells CASSPPDRTGNSPLHF. CDR3 DNA: TGTGCCAGCTCACCACCGGACAGGACCGGGAATTCACCCCTCCACTTT.

This clone was counted a few times. Other DNA sequences from this sample encode an identical CDR3 as well. The chain couples TRBV27 to TRBJ2-7, with TRBD1 matching over 11 bases. V was pared by 5 bases and J by 3 bases, with 3 bases of the junction left unmatched. Germline CDR1 is MNHEY and CDR2 is SMNVEV (reference sequence). CDR3 size: 14 residues. The CDR3 region is CASSPGTGGYEQYF. CDR3 nucleotide sequence: TGTGCCAGCAGTCCCGGGACAGGGGGCTACGAGCAGTACTTC.

In DNA, the CDR3 is TGTGCCAGCAGTTACTACGGGGTGCCGAACACTGAAGCTTTCTTT. It translates to CASSYYGVPNTEAFF. This chain joins TRBV6-5 and TRBJ1-1; D is unresolved. The CDR3 runs to 15 residues. The V gene's germline CDR1 is MNHEY and CDR2 SVGAGI. Trimming took off 1 base at V and 1 base at J, with 10 bases between the two ends.

V and J are TRBV7-2 and TRBJ2-1; TRBD2 agrees at 11 bases. The ends lost 5 bases at V and 7 bases at J; junction bases unmatched: 7. The germline V gene has CDR1 SGHTA and CDR2 FQGNSA. This CDR3 has 15 amino acids. DNA for the CDR3: TGTGCCAGCAGCGCCTCGCTAGCGGGGGGTAATGAGCAGTTCTTC. Protein sequence: CASSASLAGGNEQFF.

The chain uses TRBV24-1 and TRBJ1-6, with TRBD1 matching 7 bases. Losses at the gene ends were 7 bases for V and 8 bases for J; bases not matched to a gene: 7. CDR1 is KGHDR, CDR2 SFDVKD, per germline. The CDR3 is 14 amino acids. CDR3 loop: CATRKQGLDSPLHF. CDR3 DNA: TGTGCCACCAGGAAACAGGGGTTGGATTCACCCCTCCACTTT.

J is TRBJ1-5 and V is TRBV28; D gene uncertain. CDR1 is MDHEN and CDR2 is SYDVKM in the germline V gene. CDR3 size: 13 residues. The V and J ends lost 8 bases and 0 bases respectively, with 8 bases between them. The CDR3 region is CASADSSNQPQHF. CDR3 DNA sequence: TGTGCCAGCGCCGACTCTAGCAATCAGCCCCAGCATTTT.

Regarding this clone: At one end, the junction sequence differs from germline, possibly due to a read error. The rearrangement joins TRBV7-9 to TRBJ1-1; TRBD1 aligns across 7 bases. There are 14 residues in the CDR3. The germline V gene has CDR1 SEHNR and CDR2 FQNEAQ (reference sequence). CDR3 nucleotide sequence: TGTGCCAGCAGCTACAGGGGCCTGAAGACTGAAGCTTTCTTT. It encodes CASSYRGLKTEAFF.

This chain links TRBV29-1 with TRBJ1-1; 9 nucleotides line up with TRBD1. Germline V lookup: CDR1 SQVTM, CDR2 ANQGSEA. V was pared by 3 bases and J by 3 bases, with 5 bases of the junction left unmatched. The CDR3 length is 14 residues. In nucleotides, the CDR3 is TGCAGCGTTGATTGGACAGGGGTGGACACTGAAGCTTTCTTT. It is translated as CSVDWTGVDTEAFF.

CDR3 in amino acids: CAWSVVSQSPTDTQYF. CDR3 in DNA: TGTGCCTGGAGTGTCGTATCCCAAAGCCCCACAGATACGCAGTATTTT. The chain has TRBV30 and TRBJ2-3; the D is unclear. Germline-derived CDR1 and CDR2 are GTSNPN and SVGIG (reference sequence). The CDR3 totals 16 residues. The ends were cut back, 0 bases at V and 2 bases at J, with 15 bases in the middle.

The table lists this clone with a few counts. The CDR3 region is CASSLHGERTSPLHF. DNA of the CDR3: TGTGCCAGCAGCTTACACGGGGAGAGGACTTCACCCCTCCACTTT. The chain links TRBV28 to TRBJ1-6, with no clear D. CDR1 is MDHEN and CDR2 is SYDVKM in the germline V gene. The V and J ends lost 6 bases and 9 bases respectively, with 18 bases between them. The CDR3 has 15 residues.

This chain joins TRBV2 and TRBJ2-2, with TRBD1 identical over 9 bases. The CDR3 is 18 residues long. V trimming: 2 bases; J trimming: 0 bases; junction bases outside the gene matches: 7. The germline V gene has CDR1 SNHLY and CDR2 FYNNEI. CDR3 coding DNA: TGTGCCAGCAGTGAACAAACAGGGGGCTCCGCGAACACCGGGGAGCTGTTTTTT. Its protein is CASSEQTGGSANTGELFF.

The chain joins TRBV19 to TRBJ1-2, with D possibly matching TRBD1 (5 bases). This CDR3 contains 13 residues. Germline V CDR1 and CDR2: LNHDA, SQIVND (reference sequence). Trimming stripped 9 bases from V and 5 bases from J, with 16 bases between. The CDR3: CASRQPGRYGYTF. DNA for the CDR3: TGTGCCAGCCGACAGCCCGGTCGGTATGGCTACACCTTC. The variable domain in full, with the rest retrieved from reference TRBV19 and TRBJ1-2, is DGGITQSPKYLFRKEGQNVTLSCEQNLNHDAMYWYRQDPGQGLRLIYYSQIVNDFQKGDIAEGYSVSREKKESFPLTVTSAQKNPTAFYLCASRQPGRYGYTFGSGTRLTVV.

The V and J genes are TRBV3-1 (or the pseudogene TRBV3-2) and TRBJ1-5; 8 bases match TRBD1. Trimming cost V 1 base and J 7 bases; bases outside gene matches: 9. Germline CDR1 LGHDT, CDR2 YNNKEL (reference sequence). The CDR3 runs to 16 residues. This CDR3 reads CASSQGAGGGGQPQHF. The CDR3 DNA reads TGTGCCAGCAGCCAAGGGGCAGGGGGCGGGGGCCAGCCCCAGCATTTT.